The clone carrying this TCR beta chain came up once. Its matching antigen is unknown. Isolation yielded PBMCs, at least 6 million per sample, in every case. The record originates from a study of blood T cells in healthy people across ages. Study results and caveats: More naive CD4+ cells and higher diversity marked long-lived donors relative to aged donors.

Sample-barcoded 5' priming and a J-beta primer mix drove a second PCR of about 6 to 12 cycles. Each cDNA molecule carried a tag from a template-switch adaptor that contained 12 random nucleotides. TCRdb passed the 5' RACE reads through MiXCR, listing each CDR3 protein once. The sample lists about 620,000 distinct CDR3 sequences, about 21% seen once, with roughly 3.6% in the top ten. Germline CDR1 reads MNHEY; CDR2 reads SVGAGI. The V gene end was trimmed by 4 bases and the J gene end by 4 bases; junction bases not matched to a gene: 8. CDR3 size: 15 residues. The sequencing input was blood. V is TRBV6-5 and J is TRBJ1-1, with 8 bases identical to TRBD1. The clonotype comes from a man between 65 and 85 years old in good health. DNA of the CDR3: TGTGCCAGCAGTTTCAGCCAGGGGGCTGGCACTGAAGCTTTCTTT. This translates into CASSFSQGAGTEAFF.